This T cell receptor (beta chain) is drawn from a study of CD8 T cells in ankylosing spondylitis (dated by TCRdb to 2017 to 2019). Concerning the study at large: T cell receptor beta repertoires were profiled in healthy donors and ankylosing spondylitis patients so that disease-linked TCR variants could be found. The full study cohort comprised 20 to 30 ankylosing spondylitis patients and over a hundred healthy donors. Peripheral blood samples were taken, and synovial fluid was additionally collected from ankylosing spondylitis patients.

Results the study describes overall, beyond this receptor: A CD8+ phenotype was shown by the disease-linked clones, which were found at relatively low frequencies in peripheral blood. Blood from ankylosing spondylitis patients appeared to be characterized by a TCR beta motif made up of several highly homologous amino acid variants. Some motif variants were previously reported in synovial fluid and blood of reactive arthritis patients, suggesting common disease-initiation mechanisms. The disease-linked clones were reported as significantly enriched in matched synovial fluid samples from ankylosing spondylitis patients.

Via the germline V gene, CDR1 is SGDLS and CDR2 YYNGEE. The CDR3 runs 16 amino acids, cysteine and phenylalanine included. The DNA shown is the 48-base CDR3, in frame from base 1. V is pared back by 0 bases and J by 2 bases, with 13 bases lying between the germline termini. This clonotype has only a few counts. Its antigen has not been determined. The record has no base qualities; no much larger clone is one base away. Sequencer: Illumina HiSeq 2500. Quantitative 5'-RACE with molecular barcodes was the method used to prepare the TCR beta libraries. On the authors' methods: A new computational method, built on a probabilistic model of VDJ rearrangement, was used to identify disease-linked TCR variants. TCRdb handled the public reads itself, with Q25 trimming in fastp and clone calling in MiXCR, and kept productive beta chains. Each CDR3 protein gets just one entry, which takes the most common genes and DNA from the rows behind it. The V and J calls and clone size come from TCRdb's table, not from the authors' own analysis. This sample has around 770,000 distinct CDR3 sequences in its table, and 15% to 20% of those were observed once. The ten largest make up about 19% of the sample.

The rearranged segments are TRBV9 and TRBJ2-3; the D segment is perhaps TRBD1 or TRBD2, each sharing 5 matched bases. The sequencing sample was made of blood, either unsorted or a sorted T cell fraction (not recorded which). The sequence was collected from a male donor with ankylosing spondylitis. The DNA is as follows: TGTGCCAGCAGCGTAGCGGGGACCTCCCCCACAGATACGCAGTATTTT. Its protein reads: CASSVAGTSPTDTQYF.